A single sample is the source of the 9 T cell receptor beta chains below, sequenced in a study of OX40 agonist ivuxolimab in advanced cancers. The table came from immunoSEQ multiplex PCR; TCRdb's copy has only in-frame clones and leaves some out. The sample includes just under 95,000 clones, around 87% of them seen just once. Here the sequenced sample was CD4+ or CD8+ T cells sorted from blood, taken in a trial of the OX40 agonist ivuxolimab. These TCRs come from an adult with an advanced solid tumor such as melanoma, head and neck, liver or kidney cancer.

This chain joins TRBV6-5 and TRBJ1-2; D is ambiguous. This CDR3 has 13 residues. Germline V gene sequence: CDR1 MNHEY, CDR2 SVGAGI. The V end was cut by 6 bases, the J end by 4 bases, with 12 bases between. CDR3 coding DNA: TGTGCCAGCAGCCGCAGCGTCGCCTATGGCTACACCTTC. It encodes CASSRSVAYGYTF.

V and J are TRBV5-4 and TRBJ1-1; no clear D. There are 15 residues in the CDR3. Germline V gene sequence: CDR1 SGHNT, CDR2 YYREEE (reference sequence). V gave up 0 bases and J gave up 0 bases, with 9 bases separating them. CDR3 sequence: CASSLAADMNTEAFF. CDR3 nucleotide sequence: TGTGCCAGCAGCTTGGCGGCTGACATGAACACTGAAGCTTTCTTT.

CDR3 loop: CASSPSGAMNTEAFF. In DNA, the CDR3 is TGTGCCAGCAGCCCTAGCGGGGCCATGAACACTGAAGCTTTCTTT. The chain has TRBV7-8 and TRBJ1-1; tentatively, D is TRBD1 (5 bases). Per germline, CDR1 SGHVS and CDR2 FQNEAQ. Trimming shortened V by 5 bases and J by 0 bases, and 13 bases separated the two germline ends. This CDR3 has 15 residues. Combining the CDR3 with reference TRBV7-8 and TRBJ1-1 gives the whole variable domain GAGVSQSPRYKVAKRGQDVALRCDPISGHVSLFWYQQALGQGPEFLTYFQNEAQLDKSGLPSDRFFAERPEGSVSTLKIQRTQQEDSAVYLCASSPSGAMNTEAFFGQGTRLTVV.

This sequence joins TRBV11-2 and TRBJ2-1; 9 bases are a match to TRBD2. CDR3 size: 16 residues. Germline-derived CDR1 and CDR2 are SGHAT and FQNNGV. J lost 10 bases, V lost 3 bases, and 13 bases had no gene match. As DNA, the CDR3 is TGTGCCAGCAGCTTCGGCGGGGGGGCCTCGGTGGGCGAGCAGTTCTTC. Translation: CASSFGGGASVGEQFF. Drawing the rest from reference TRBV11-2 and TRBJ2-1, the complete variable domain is EAGVAQSPRYKIIEKRQSVAFWCNPISGHATLYWYQQILGQGPKLLIQFQNNGVVDDSQLPKDRFSAERLKGVDSTLKIQPAKLEDSAVYLCASSFGGGASVGEQFFGPGTRLTVL.

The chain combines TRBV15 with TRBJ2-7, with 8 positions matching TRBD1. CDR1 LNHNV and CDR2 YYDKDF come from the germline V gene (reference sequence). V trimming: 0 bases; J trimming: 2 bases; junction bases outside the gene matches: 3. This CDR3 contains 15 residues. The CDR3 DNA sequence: TGTGCCACCAGCAGAGATGGACAGGGCGCCTACGAGCAGTACTTC. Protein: CATSRDGQGAYEQYF. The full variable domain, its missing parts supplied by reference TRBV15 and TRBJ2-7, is DAMVIQNPRYQVTQFGKPVTLSCSQTLNHNVMYWYQQKSSQAPKLLFHYYDKDFNNEADTPDNFQSRRPNTSFCFLDIRSPGLGDTAMYLCATSRDGQGAYEQYFGPGTRLTVT.

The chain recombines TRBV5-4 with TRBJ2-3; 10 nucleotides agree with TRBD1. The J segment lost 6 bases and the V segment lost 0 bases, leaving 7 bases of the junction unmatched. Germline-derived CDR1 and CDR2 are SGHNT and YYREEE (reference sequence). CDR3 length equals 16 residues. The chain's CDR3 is CASSLAGTGVGDTQYF. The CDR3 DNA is TGTGCCAGCAGCTTGGCCGGGACAGGGGTTGGGGATACGCAGTATTTT.

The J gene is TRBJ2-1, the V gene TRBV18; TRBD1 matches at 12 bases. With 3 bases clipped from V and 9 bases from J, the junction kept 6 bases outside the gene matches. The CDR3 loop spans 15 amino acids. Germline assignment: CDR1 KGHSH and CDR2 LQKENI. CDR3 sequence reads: CASSPGTGGFGEQFF. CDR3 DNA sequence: TGTGCCAGCTCACCGGGGACAGGGGGCTTCGGTGAGCAGTTCTTC.

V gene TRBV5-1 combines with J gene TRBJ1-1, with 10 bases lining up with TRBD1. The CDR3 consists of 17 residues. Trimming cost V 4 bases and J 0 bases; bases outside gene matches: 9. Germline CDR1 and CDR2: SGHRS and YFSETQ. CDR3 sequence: CASSLRPGTGVNTEAFF. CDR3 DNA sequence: TGCGCCAGCAGCCTACGTCCCGGGACAGGGGTGAACACTGAAGCTTTCTTT.

CDR3 bases: TGTGCCAGCAGTTTCGTTCGTTTCGGTAGCACAGATACGCAGTATTTT. Its protein product is CASSFVRFGSTDTQYF. V gene TRBV27 combines with J gene TRBJ2-3; D ambiguous. Trimming left V 3 bases short and J 0 bases short, with 13 bases between. Per germline, CDR1 MNHEY and CDR2 SMNVEV (reference sequence). The CDR3 covers 16 residues.